This entry is about one T cell receptor (beta chain). The data were obtained in a study of blood T cell repertoires in COVID-19. Study-wide background: Sources were T cells, B-cell-depleted T cells, or PBMCs; the material itself was cDNA or gDNA.

Sequenced by immunoSEQ multiplex PCR; TCRdb stores in-frame clones only, minus some. Altogether about 240,000 clones are present, 83% being singletons, with the ten largest covering approximately 3.8%. During the 2 weeks before they entered the study, exposed participants had met someone with a PCR-confirmed or clinician-diagnosed COVID-19 case. The clonotype originates from a woman aged 40 to 50 who had been exposed to COVID-19. Sequencing input: PBMCs or T cells enriched from blood (not recorded which).

The CDR3 reads CASSQYPSGSGRTTSTDTQYF. CDR3 coding DNA: TGTGCCAGCAGCCAATATCCCTCCGGTAGCGGGAGGACCACTAGCACAGATACGCAGTATTTT. This chain links TRBV4-2 with TRBJ2-3; 10 nucleotides align to TRBD2. The CDR3 extends over 21 amino acids. The germline CDR1 and CDR2 sequences are LGHNA and YNFKEQ. Unmatched junction bases numbered 17, after V lost 2 bases and J lost 0 bases.